This TCR beta chain was captured by sequencing in a study of T cells in Graves' hyperthyroidism and ophthalmopathy. RNA transcripts gave rise to amplified TCR beta CDR3 regions. First-round RT-PCR with HTBI primers amplified the TCR CDR3 region. In TCRdb, the multiplex PCR reads were re-called with MiXCR into one record per CDR3 protein. The sample carries 330,000 or so distinct CDR3 sequences, around a sixth recorded once. Germline V CDR1 and CDR2: LGHNT, FRNRAP. The CDR3 contains 15 residues. As for this clonotype: Antigen specificity is unknown. At one end the junction does not follow the germline gene, possibly because of a read error.

Study results and caveats: Most expanded thyroid clonotypes above 0.001 recurred in blood. By a 13 V-J model, ophthalmopathy was set apart from stable hyperthyroidism.

The receptor was derived from a woman aged 35 to 49 with Graves' ophthalmopathy. The rearrangement uses TRBV12-5 and TRBJ2-5; D possibly matches TRBD1 or TRBD2 (6 bases each). Sequenced: blood. The CDR3, as DNA: TGTGCTAGTGCGAGTCTTGGGGGGCTCCAAGAGACTCAGTACTTC. It translates to CASASLGGLQETQYF.